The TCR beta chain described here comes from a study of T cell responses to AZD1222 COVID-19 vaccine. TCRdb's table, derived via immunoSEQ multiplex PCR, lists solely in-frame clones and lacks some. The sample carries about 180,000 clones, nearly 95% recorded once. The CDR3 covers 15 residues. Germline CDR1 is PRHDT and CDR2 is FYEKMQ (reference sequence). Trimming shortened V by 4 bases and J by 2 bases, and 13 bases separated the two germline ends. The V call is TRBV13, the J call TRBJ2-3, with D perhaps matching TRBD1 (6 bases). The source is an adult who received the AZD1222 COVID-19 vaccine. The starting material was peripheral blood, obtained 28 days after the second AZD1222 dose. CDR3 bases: TGTGCCAGCAGCTCAAGAAGGGGACACACAGATACGCAGTATTTT. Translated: CASSSRRGHTDTQYF.